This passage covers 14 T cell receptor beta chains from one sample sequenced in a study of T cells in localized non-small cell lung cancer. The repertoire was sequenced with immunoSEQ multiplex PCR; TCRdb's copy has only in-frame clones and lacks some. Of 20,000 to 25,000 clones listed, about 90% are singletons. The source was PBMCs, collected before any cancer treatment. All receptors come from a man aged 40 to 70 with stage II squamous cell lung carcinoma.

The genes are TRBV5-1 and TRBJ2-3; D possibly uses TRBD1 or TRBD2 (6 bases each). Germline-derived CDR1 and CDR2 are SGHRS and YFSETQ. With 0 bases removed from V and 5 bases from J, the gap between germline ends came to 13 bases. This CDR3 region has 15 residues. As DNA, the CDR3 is TGCGCCAGCAGCTTGGATGGGGGGCCAGGAGATACGCAGTATTTT. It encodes CASSLDGGPGDTQYF.

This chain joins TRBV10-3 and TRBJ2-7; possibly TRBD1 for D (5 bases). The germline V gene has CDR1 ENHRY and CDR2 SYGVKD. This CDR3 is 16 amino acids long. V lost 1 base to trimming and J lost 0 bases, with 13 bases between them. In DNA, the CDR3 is TGTGCCATCAGTGAGTGGGTAGGGGTCCGCTCCTACGAGCAGTACTTC. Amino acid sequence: CAISEWVGVRSYEQYF.

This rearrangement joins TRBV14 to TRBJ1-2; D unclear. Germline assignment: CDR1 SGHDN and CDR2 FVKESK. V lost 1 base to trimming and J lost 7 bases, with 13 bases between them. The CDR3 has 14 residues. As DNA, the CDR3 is TGTGCCAGCAGCCAAGTCAACGGGGTGGGTGGCTACACCTTC. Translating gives CASSQVNGVGGYTF.

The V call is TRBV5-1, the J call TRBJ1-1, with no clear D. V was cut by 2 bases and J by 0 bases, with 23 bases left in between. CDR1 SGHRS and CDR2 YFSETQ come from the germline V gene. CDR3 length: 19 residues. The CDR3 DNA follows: TGCGCCAGCAGCTTCGATGAGTCGGGCAGACTAAGTATGAACACTGAAGCTTTCTTT. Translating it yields CASSFDESGRLSMNTEAFF.

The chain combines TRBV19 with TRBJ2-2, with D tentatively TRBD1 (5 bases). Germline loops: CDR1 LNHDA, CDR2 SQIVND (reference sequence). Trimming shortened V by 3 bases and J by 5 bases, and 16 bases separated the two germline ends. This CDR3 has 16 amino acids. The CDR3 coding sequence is TGTGCCAGTAGTATGAACATCAGGGTGGGGACCGGGGAGCTGTTTTTT. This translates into CASSMNIRVGTGELFF. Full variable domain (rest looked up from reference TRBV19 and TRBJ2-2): DGGITQSPKYLFRKEGQNVTLSCEQNLNHDAMYWYRQDPGQGLRLIYYSQIVNDFQKGDIAEGYSVSREKKESFPLTVTSAQKNPTAFYLCASSMNIRVGTGELFFGEGSRLTVL.

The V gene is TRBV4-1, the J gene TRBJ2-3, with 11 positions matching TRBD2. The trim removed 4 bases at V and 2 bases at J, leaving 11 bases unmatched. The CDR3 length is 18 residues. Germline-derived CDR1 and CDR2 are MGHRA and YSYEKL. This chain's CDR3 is CASSPRLAGSYFTDTQYF. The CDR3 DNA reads TGCGCCAGCAGCCCGAGACTAGCGGGGTCCTATTTCACAGATACGCAGTATTTT.

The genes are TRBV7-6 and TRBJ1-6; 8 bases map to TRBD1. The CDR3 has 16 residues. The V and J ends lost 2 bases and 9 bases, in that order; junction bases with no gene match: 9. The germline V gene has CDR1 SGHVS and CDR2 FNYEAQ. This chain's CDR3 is CASSLYPDRGSSPLHF. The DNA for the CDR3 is TGTGCCAGCAGCTTATACCCCGACAGGGGAAGTTCACCCCTCCACTTT.

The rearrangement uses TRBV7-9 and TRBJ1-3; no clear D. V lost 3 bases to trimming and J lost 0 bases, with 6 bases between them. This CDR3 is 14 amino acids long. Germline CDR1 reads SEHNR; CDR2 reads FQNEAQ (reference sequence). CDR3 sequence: CASSLVRSGNTIYF. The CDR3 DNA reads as TGTGCCAGCAGCTTGGTTCGCTCTGGAAACACCATATATTTT. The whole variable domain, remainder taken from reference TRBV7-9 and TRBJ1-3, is DTGVSQNPRHKITKRGQNVTFRCDPISEHNRLYWYRQTLGQGPEFLTYFQNEAQLEKSRLLSDRFSAERPKGSFSTLEIQRTEQGDSAMYLCASSLVRSGNTIYFGEGSWLTVV.

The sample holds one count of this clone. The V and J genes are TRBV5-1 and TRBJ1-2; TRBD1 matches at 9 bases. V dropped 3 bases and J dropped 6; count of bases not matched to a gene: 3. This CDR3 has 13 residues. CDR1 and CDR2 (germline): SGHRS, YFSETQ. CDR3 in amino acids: CASSWTGDDGYTF. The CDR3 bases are TGCGCCAGCAGCTGGACAGGGGATGATGGCTACACCTTC.

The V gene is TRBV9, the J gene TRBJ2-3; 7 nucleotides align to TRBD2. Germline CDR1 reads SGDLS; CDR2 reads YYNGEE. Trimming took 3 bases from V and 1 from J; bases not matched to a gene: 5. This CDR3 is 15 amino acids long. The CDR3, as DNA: TGTGCCAGCAGCGCTAGCGGCCTACGCACAGATACGCAGTATTTT. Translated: CASSASGLRTDTQYF.

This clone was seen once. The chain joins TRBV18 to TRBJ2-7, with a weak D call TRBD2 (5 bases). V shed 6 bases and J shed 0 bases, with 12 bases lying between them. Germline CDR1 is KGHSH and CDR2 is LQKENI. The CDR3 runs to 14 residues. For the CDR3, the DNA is TGTGCCAGCTCTGAGAGAGGGCTCTCCTACGAGCAGTACTTC. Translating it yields CASSERGLSYEQYF.

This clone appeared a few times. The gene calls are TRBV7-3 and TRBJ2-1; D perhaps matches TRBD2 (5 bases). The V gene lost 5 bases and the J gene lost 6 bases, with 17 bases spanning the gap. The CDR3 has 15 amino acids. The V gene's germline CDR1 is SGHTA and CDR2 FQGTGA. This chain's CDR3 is CASSLRPGYGNEQFF. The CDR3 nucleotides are TGTGCCAGCAGCCTAAGGCCGGGGTACGGCAATGAGCAGTTCTTC.

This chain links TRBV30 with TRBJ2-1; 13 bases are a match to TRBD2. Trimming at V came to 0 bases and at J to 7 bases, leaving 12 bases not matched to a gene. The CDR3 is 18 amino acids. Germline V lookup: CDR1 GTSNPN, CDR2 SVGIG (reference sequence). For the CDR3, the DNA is TGTGCCTGGAGTGTAGGTTTGACTAGCGGGGGGTCGCGGAATGAGCAGTTCTTC. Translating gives CAWSVGLTSGGSRNEQFF.

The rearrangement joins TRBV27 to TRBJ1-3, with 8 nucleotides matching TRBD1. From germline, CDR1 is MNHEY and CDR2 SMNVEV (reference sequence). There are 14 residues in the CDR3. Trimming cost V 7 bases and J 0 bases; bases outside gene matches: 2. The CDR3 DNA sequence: TGTGCCAGCAAAACAGGGGGCTCTGGAAACACCATATATTTT. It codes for CASKTGGSGNTIYF.